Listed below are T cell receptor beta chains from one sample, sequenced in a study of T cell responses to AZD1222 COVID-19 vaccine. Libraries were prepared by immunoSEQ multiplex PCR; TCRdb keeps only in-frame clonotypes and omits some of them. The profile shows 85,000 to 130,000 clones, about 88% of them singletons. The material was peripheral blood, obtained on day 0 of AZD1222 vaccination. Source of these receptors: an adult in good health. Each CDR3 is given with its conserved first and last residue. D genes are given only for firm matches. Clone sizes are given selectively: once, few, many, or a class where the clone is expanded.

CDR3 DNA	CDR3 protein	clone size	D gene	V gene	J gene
TGCAGTGCTAGTTCGGGGGAGACCCAGTACTTC	CSASSGETQYF	NA	NA	TRBV20-1	TRBJ2-5
TGCGCCAGCAGTGAGTATGTTGGGCACAATGAGCAGTTCTTC	CASSEYVGHNEQFF	NA	NA	TRBV10-1	TRBJ2-1
TGCGCCAGCAGCCAAGACGGGGGGACAGGGCGACCCTGGAACACTGAAGCTTTCTTT	CASSQDGGTGRPWNTEAFF	once	TRBD1	TRBV4-1	TRBJ1-1
TGTGCCAGTAGTATATTGTCGGAGGGCTACACCTTC	CASSILSEGYTF	NA	NA	TRBV19	TRBJ1-2
TGTGCCAGCAAAAACGGGGGGTCCGATGGAAACACCATATATTTT	CASKNGGSDGNTIYF	NA	NA	TRBV6-5	TRBJ1-3
TGCGCCAGCAGCCAACCGAACGGGAGGGCGCGGGACCAAGAGACCCAGTACTTC	CASSQPNGRARDQETQYF	NA	TRBD2	TRBV4-1	TRBJ2-5
TGTGCCAGCAGCCCGACCGGCTCTGGGGCCAACGTCCTGACTTTC	CASSPTGSGANVLTF	NA	NA	TRBV3-1/TRBV3-2	TRBJ2-6
TGTGCCAGCACCGACAGGGGAGTTGGGAACACTGAAGCTTTCTTT	CASTDRGVGNTEAFF	NA	TRBD1	TRBV19	TRBJ1-1
TGTGCCAGCATCCGAGGACAGGGAGCCGAGCAGTACTTC	CASIRGQGAEQYF	once	TRBD1	TRBV11-2	TRBJ2-7
TGTGCCAGCAGCCGGGACGGCTACGAGCAGTACTTC	CASSRDGYEQYF	NA	NA	TRBV12-3/TRBV12-4	TRBJ2-7
TGTGCCAGTAGTAATGGGGACAGGGTTGCAACTAATGAAAAACTGTTTTTT	CASSNGDRVATNEKLFF	NA	TRBD1	TRBV19	TRBJ1-4
TGCGCCAGCAGCTCGGGCCCGACAGTAACCTACGAGCAGTACTTC	CASSSGPTVTYEQYF	NA	NA	TRBV5-1	TRBJ2-7
TGTGCCAGCAGTACCGGGACAGGACCCTACAATGAGCAGTTCTTC	CASSTGTGPYNEQFF	NA	TRBD1	TRBV5-8	TRBJ2-1
TGTGCCAGCAGTCTCGGACAGGCCCCGTACAATGAGCAGTTCTTC	CASSLGQAPYNEQFF	NA	TRBD1	TRBV28	TRBJ2-1
TGCGCCAGCAGCTTGGTACAGGGGGCACCTGAAGCTTTCTTT	CASSLVQGAPEAFF	NA	TRBD1	TRBV5-1	TRBJ1-1
TGTGCCAGCTCACCGGCGAACACTGAAGCTTTCTTT	CASSPANTEAFF	NA	NA	TRBV18	TRBJ1-1
TGCAGCGGCGTGGGGCAGGGGGCAGTGAACACTGAAGCTTTCTTT	CSGVGQGAVNTEAFF	NA	TRBD1	TRBV29-1	TRBJ1-1
TGTGCCAGCAGCGTAGCCCGGACAGATTCTGGGGCCAACGTCCTGACTTTC	CASSVARTDSGANVLTF	NA	NA	TRBV9	TRBJ2-6
TGTGCCAGCTCACCAACCGACGAGGCGAACACTGAAGCTTTCTTT	CASSPTDEANTEAFF	NA	NA	TRBV18	TRBJ1-1
TGTGCCAGCAGTGAGCAGATTACCAATCAGCCCCAGCATTTT	CASSEQITNQPQHF	NA	NA	TRBV2	TRBJ1-5
TGTGCCAGCAGCGTAGGTGCAGATACGCAGTATTTT	CASSVGADTQYF	once	NA	TRBV9	TRBJ2-3
TGTGCCAGCAGCCCACGTCCCGCCGAGCAGTACTTC	CASSPRPAEQYF	NA	NA	TRBV7-9	TRBJ2-7
TGTGCCAGCAGCTTACTCCTTGGAACAGCCAATGAGCAGTTCTTC	CASSLLLGTANEQFF	NA	NA	TRBV7-2	TRBJ2-1
TGTGCCAGCAGCCCCTCCCGGGGGGGAGGGTTGGGAACGCAGCCCCAGCATTTT	CASSPSRGGGLGTQPQHF	NA	NA	TRBV7-8	TRBJ1-5
TGTGCCAGCAGCTTAGGGAAAAATCAGCCCCAGCATTTT	CASSLGKNQPQHF	NA	NA	TRBV7-2	TRBJ1-5
TGTGCCAGTCGTCCCGGGACAGGATTGGGTGAAGCTTTCTTT	CASRPGTGLGEAFF	NA	TRBD1	TRBV19	TRBJ1-1
TGTGCCAGCAGTTACCGTGGAGCCTACGAGCAGTACTTC	CASSYRGAYEQYF	few	NA	TRBV6-5	TRBJ2-7
TGTGCCAGTAGTATAGGGACAGGGCCTATCTACGAGCAGTACTTC	CASSIGTGPIYEQYF	NA	TRBD1	TRBV19	TRBJ2-7
TGTGCCACCACAAGACTCAGCGAAGCTTTCTTT	CATTRLSEAFF	NA	NA	TRBV28	TRBJ1-1
TGTGCCAGCAGCCAAGGAGCCAGAAGAACCTACGAGCAGTACTTC	CASSQGARRTYEQYF	NA	NA	TRBV14	TRBJ2-7
TGTGCCAGCACTCCCGGCCAGTTTTATGGCTACACCTTC	CASTPGQFYGYTF	few	NA	TRBV25-1	TRBJ1-2
TGTGCCAGTACCCCCCCCACAGGGGACTATGGCTATGGCTACACCTTC	CASTPPTGDYGYGYTF	NA	TRBD1	TRBV19	TRBJ1-2